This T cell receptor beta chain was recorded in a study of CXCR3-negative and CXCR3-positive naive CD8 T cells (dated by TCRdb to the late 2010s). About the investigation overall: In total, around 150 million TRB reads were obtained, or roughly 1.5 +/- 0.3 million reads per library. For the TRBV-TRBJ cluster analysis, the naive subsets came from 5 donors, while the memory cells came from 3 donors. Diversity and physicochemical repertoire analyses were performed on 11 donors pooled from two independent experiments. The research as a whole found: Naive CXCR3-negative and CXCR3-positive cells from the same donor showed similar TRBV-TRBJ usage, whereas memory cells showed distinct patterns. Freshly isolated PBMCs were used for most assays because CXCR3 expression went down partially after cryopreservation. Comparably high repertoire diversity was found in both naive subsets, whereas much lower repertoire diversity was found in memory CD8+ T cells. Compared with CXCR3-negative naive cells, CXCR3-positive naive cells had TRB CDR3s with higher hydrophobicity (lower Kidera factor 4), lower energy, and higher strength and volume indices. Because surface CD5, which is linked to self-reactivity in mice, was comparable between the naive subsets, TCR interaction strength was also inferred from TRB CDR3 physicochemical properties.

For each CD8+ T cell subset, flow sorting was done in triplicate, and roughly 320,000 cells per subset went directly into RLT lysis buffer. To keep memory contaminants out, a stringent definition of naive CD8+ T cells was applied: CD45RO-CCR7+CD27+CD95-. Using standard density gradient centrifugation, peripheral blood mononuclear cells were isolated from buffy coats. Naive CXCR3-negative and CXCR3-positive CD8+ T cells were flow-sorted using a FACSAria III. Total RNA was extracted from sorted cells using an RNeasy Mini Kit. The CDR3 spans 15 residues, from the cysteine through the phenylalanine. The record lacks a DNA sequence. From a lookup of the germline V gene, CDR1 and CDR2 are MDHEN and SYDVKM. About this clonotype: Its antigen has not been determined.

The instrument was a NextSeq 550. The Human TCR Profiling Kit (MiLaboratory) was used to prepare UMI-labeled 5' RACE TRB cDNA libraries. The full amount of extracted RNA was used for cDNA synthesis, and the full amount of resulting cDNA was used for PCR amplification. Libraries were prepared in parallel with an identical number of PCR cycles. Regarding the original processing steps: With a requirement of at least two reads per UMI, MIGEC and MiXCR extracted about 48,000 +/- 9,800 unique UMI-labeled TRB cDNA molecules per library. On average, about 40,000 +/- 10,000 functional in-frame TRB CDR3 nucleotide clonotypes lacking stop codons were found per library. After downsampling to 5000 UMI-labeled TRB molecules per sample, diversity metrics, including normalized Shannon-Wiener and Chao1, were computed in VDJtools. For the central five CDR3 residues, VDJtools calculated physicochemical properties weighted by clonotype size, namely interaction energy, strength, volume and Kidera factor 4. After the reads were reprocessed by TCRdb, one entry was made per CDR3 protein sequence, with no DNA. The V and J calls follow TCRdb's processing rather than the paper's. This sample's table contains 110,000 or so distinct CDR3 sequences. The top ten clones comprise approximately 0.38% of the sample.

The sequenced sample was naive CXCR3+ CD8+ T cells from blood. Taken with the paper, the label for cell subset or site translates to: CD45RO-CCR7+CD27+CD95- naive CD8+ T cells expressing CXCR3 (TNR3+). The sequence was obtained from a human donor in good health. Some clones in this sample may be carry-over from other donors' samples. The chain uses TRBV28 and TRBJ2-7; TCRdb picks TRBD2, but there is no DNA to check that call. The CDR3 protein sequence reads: CASSYSGGYAYEQYF. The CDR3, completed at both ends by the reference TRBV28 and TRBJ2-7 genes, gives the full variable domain DVKVTQSSRYLVKRTGEKVFLECVQDMDHENMFWYRQDPGLGLRLIYFSYDVKMKEKGDIPEGYSVSREKKERFSLILESASTNQTSMYLCASSYSGGYAYEQYFGPGTRLTVT.